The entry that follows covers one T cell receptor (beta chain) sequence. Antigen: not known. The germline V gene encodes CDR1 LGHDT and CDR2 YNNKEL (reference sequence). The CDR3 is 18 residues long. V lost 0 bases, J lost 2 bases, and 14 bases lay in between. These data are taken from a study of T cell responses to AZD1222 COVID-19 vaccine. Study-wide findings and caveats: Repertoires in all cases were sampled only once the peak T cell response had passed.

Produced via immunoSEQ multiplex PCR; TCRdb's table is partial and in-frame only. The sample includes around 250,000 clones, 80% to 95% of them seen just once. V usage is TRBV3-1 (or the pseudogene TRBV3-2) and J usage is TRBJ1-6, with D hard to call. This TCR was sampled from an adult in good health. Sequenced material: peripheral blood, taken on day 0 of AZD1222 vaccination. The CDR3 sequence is CASSQEPARPTYNSPLHF. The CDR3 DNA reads TGTGCCAGCAGCCAAGAACCGGCCAGACCTACCTATAATTCACCCCTCCACTTT.